This TCR beta chain was documented in a study of T cells in Graves' hyperthyroidism and ophthalmopathy (dated by TCRdb to between 2018 and 2021). Regarding the research as a whole: To identify TCR V-J signatures that set the groups apart, the researchers used a discovery cohort of about a hundred patients, made up of around 40 with Graves' ophthalmopathy and 55 to 65 with stable Graves' hyperthyroidism. Prospective prediction of ophthalmopathy was tested in an independent validation cohort of 18 to 20 hyperthyroidism patients and 15 to 17 patients who later progressed to ophthalmopathy. The 75 to 100 discovery patients were divided at random into training and test sets in a 7:3 ratio. The study also compared thyroid tissue and blood T-cell repertoires from more than 5 Graves' hyperthyroidism patients. Once sampling was done, hyperthyroidism patients were given methimazole at a starting dose of 30 mg daily, whereas ophthalmopathy patients were given high-dose intravenous methylprednisolone. The paper reports TCR Vbeta CDR3 sequencing of 135 peripheral blood samples: fewer than 50 ophthalmopathy, fewer than 80 hyperthyroidism and about 17 progressor patients. General study outcomes and caveats: Most expanded thyroid clonotypes (frequency above 0.001) were also detected in blood, suggesting blood repertoires may reflect thyroid immune responses. A 13 V-J signature model separated ophthalmopathy from stable hyperthyroidism, with roughly 88% sensitivity and 81.08% specificity in cross-validation and 80%/75% in testing. In validation, progression to ophthalmopathy was predicted by the model with about 70% sensitivity and around 76% specificity, a median of approximately 6.5 months before onset. Sample size was not statistically predetermined, and investigators were not blinded to group allocation.

CDR1 GTSNPN and CDR2 SVGIG were looked up in the germline V gene (reference sequence). V and J lose 0 bases and 5 bases, and a span of 20 bases separates them. The CDR3 has 18 amino acids, counting the end cysteine and phenylalanine. Solely the CDR3 DNA is kept, with 54 bases framed from the first base. Any patient with an uncontrolled infection, another autoimmune disease, pregnancy or lactation was excluded. Diagnoses were based on clinical symptoms, serum thyroxine and TRAb, thyroid ultrasound and orbital computed tomography. Total RNA was extracted using Trizol reagent, and RNA quality was assessed on an Agilent 2100 Bioanalyzer. Remarks on this clonotype: Which antigen it targets is not known. Base qualities are missing; no much larger clone stands one base away.

Amplification of TCR beta CDR3 regions was carried out from RNA transcripts. For the first round of RT-PCR on the TCR CDR3, the HTBI primer set was used together with the Qiagen OneStep RT-PCR kit. The libraries were constructed in a second round of multiplex PCR and then size-selected and purified. Paired-end sequencing of the libraries was performed with 100 bp reads on an Illumina HiSeq2000. Per the authors' processing: SOAPnuke was used to process the raw data, with reads discarded if the reads contained adapters or uncalled bases, had a mean Phred below 15, or lacked an exact constant-primer or identifier match. High-quality paired reads were merged using COPE v1.2.5, and each unique nucleotide sequence was defined as a clonotype. MiTCR v1.1 was used to align the clonotypes against IMGT TRBV, TRBD and TRBJ reference segments. Analysis was restricted to V-J combinations with a frequency above 0.0001, which covered 98% to 99.2% of repertoires. The TCS score was defined as the ratio of F50 (clonal expansion) to E x V (chaos), calculated using BLOSUM62-based TCRdist between CDR3 peptides within each V-J. Welch's t-statistics and random forest reduced fewer than 600 V-J features to roughly 13, which were used in a naive Bayes classifier (R e1071). The similarity between thyroid and blood repertoires was quantified using the Morisita-Horn index. TCRdb ran its own pipeline on the public reads, namely fastp trimming at Q25 and MiXCR clone calling, and kept in-frame beta chains. Every CDR3 protein is listed once, alongside the most common genes and DNA of its rows. The V and J calls and clone size are TCRdb's, not the authors'. The sample table shows roughly 500,000 distinct CDR3 sequences, and approximately 48% are seen once. The top ten constitute about 45% of the sample.

The material sequenced was peripheral blood or thyroid tissue (not recorded which). The chain is encoded by TRBV30 joined to TRBJ1-6; there is no confident call for the D gene. The receptor comes from an adult woman with Graves' disease, either hyperthyroidism or ophthalmopathy (not recorded which). DNA sequence: TGTGCCTGGAGTGTGTTGGCAGGACCTAGGTGGAATAATTCACCCCTCCACTTT. It encodes CAWSVLAGPRWNNSPLHF. The reference TRBV30 and TRBJ1-6 proteins fill in what lies around the CDR3, so the full variable domain reads SQTIHQWPATLVQPVGSPLSLECTVEGTSNPNLYWYRQAAGRGLQLLFYSVGIGQISSEVPQNLSASRPQDRQFILSSKKLLLSDSGFYLCAWSVLAGPRWNNSPLHFGNGTRLTVT.